A selection of T cell receptor beta chains follows, all from one sample in a study of T-cell memory formation after mild COVID-19. TCRdb passed the 5' RACE reads through MiXCR, listing each CDR3 protein once. Among roughly 370,000 distinct CDR3 sequences listed, roughly 15% were seen once. Input material: PBMCs or a T cell subset sorted from them (not recorded which). These receptors came from a man aged 18-30 years who had mild COVID-19 (a few samples of this study predate the infection). Cell type and time point are not known. CDR3s leave out the opening cysteine and the closing phenylalanine or tryptophan.

cdr3_aa: ASSLSRYRGETQY
j_call: TRBJ2-5
v_call: TRBV27

cdr3_aa: ATSRWRCNYGYT
j_call: TRBJ1-2
v_call: TRBV24-1

cdr3_aa: ASNGGDDFYSPLH
j_call: TRBJ1-6
v_call: TRBV7-8

cdr3_aa: AISEGQRYGYT
j_call: TRBJ1-2
v_call: TRBV10-3

cdr3_aa: ASSPGLAINEQF
j_call: TRBJ2-1
v_call: TRBV6-2/TRBV6-3

cdr3_aa: ASSPRREHLYEQY
j_call: TRBJ2-7
v_call: TRBV9

cdr3_aa: AWKGGANYGYT
j_call: TRBJ1-2
v_call: TRBV30

cdr3_aa: ASSIRDRDTQY
j_call: TRBJ2-3
v_call: TRBV12-3/TRBV12-4

cdr3_aa: ASSLLGGAGTDTQY
j_call: TRBJ2-3
v_call: TRBV7-2

cdr3_aa: ASSLSSGQGDSPLH
j_call: TRBJ1-6
v_call: TRBV12-3/TRBV12-4

cdr3_aa: ASSSLAGRNEQF
j_call: TRBJ2-1
v_call: TRBV7-3

cdr3_aa: ASRNRAPALYGYT
j_call: TRBJ1-2
v_call: TRBV7-2

cdr3_aa: ASSLMQGRMNTEAF
j_call: TRBJ1-1
v_call: TRBV5-5

cdr3_aa: ASSQDWAGGGYT
j_call: TRBJ1-2
v_call: TRBV4-1

cdr3_aa: ASSVDGTVNEKLF
j_call: TRBJ1-4
v_call: TRBV9

cdr3_aa: ASSLVATGGLSRTNEKLF
j_call: TRBJ1-4
v_call: TRBV7-2

cdr3_aa: ASSAGGGEEKLF
j_call: TRBJ1-4
v_call: TRBV5-4

cdr3_aa: ASIPAGGHGELF
j_call: TRBJ2-2
v_call: TRBV19

cdr3_aa: ASSWGTEENSPLH
j_call: TRBJ1-6
v_call: TRBV5-1

cdr3_aa: ASSLEGRHSNQPQH
j_call: TRBJ1-5
v_call: TRBV5-1

cdr3_aa: ASSYSWRGTEAF
j_call: TRBJ1-1
v_call: TRBV6-5

cdr3_aa: ASSSRQGWNIQY
j_call: TRBJ2-4
v_call: TRBV7-9

cdr3_aa: ASSLGPYPGTTDTQY
j_call: TRBJ2-3
v_call: TRBV7-2

cdr3_aa: ASSPDRAPGPQH
j_call: TRBJ1-5
v_call: TRBV9